The text below deals with one TCR beta chain. Its antigen is undetermined. The data originate from a study of cytomegalovirus exposure and HLA in healthy donors. Findings and limits, study-wide: Prediction of most subjects' HLA-A and HLA-B alleles by TCR beta sequences was reportedly accurate. Most TCR sequences were uncommon, yet certain public TCRs appeared in many donors.

CDR1 LNHNV and CDR2 YYDKDF come from the germline V gene (reference sequence). The CDR3 length is 14 residues. J lost 3 bases, V lost 8 bases, and 8 bases had no gene match. 60 Vbeta and 13 Jbeta primers were used in PCR. TCRdb keeps only in-frame clones here, not all; method: immunoSEQ multiplex PCR. The sample lists about 140,000 clones, more than 70% seen once, with over 3% in the top ten. Sequenced input: PBMCs. This clonotype was sampled from a male donor in good health and CMV-seronegative. V gene TRBV15 combines with J gene TRBJ2-5, with 8 positions matching TRBD2. The CDR3 here is CATSARGGEETQYF. The CDR3 DNA reads TGTGCCACCTCTGCTCGGGGGGGGGAAGAGACCCAGTACTTC.